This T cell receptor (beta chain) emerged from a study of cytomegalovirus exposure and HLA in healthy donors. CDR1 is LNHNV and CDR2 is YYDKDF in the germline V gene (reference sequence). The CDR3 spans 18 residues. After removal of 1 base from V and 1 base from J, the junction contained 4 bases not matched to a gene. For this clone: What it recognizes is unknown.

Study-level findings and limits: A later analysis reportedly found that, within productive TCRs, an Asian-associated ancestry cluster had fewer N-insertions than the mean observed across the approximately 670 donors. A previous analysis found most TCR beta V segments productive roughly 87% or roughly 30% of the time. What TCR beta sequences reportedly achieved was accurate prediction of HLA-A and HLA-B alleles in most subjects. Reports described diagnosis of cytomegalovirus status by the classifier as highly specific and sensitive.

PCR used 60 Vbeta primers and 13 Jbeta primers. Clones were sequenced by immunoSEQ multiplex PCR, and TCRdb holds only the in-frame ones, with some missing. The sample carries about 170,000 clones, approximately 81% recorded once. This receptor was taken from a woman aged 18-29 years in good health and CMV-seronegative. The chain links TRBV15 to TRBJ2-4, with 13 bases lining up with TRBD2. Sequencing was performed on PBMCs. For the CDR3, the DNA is TGTGCCACCAGCAGAGTAGGGACTAGCGGGAAGGCCAAAAACATTCAGTACTTC. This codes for CATSRVGTSGKAKNIQYF.